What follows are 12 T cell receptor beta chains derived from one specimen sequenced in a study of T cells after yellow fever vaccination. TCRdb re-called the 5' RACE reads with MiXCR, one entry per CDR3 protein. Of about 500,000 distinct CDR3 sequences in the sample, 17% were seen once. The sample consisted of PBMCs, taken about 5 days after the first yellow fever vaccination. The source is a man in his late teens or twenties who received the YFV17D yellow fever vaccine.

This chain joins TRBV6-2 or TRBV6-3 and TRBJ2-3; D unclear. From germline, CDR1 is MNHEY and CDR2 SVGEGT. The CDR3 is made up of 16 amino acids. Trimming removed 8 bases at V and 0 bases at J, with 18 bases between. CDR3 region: CASSSLQLPSTDTQYF. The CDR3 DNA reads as TGTGCCAGCTCGTCTTTACAGCTACCTAGCACAGATACGCAGTATTTT.

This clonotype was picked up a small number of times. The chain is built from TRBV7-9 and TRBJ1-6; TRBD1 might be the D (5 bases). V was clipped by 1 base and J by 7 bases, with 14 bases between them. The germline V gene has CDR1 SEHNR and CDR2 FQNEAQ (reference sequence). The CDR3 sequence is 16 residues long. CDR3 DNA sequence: TGTGCCAGCAGCTTAGTGGGGGGTACGAGGAATTCACCCCTCCACTTT. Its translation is CASSLVGGTRNSPLHF.

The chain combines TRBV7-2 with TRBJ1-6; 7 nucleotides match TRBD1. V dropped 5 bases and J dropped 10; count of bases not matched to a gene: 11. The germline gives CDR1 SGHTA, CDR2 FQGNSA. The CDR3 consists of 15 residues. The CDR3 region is CASSPDREPSSPLHF. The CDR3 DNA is TGTGCCAGCAGCCCCGACAGGGAACCTTCGTCACCCCTCCACTTT.

CDR3 region: CASSIAGTKETQYF. DNA of the CDR3: TGTGCCAGTAGTATCGCAGGCACGAAAGAGACCCAGTACTTC. The chain couples TRBV19 to TRBJ2-5, with D uncertain. V lost 3 bases and J lost 3, with 11 bases in between. The CDR3 covers 14 residues. Per the germline V gene, CDR1 is LNHDA and CDR2 is SQIVND (reference sequence).

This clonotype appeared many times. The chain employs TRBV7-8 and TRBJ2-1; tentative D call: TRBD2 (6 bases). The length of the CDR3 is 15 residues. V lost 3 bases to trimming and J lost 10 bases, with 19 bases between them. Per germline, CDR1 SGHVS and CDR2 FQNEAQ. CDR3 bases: TGTGCCAGCAGCTTCCAGCGGGTGGGCCAGCGGGAGCAGTTCTTC. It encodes CASSFQRVGQREQFF.

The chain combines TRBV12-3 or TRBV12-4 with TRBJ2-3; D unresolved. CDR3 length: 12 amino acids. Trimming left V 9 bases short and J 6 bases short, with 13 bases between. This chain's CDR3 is CASSGGADTQYF. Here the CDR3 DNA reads TGTGCCAGTTCCGGCGGAGCGGATACGCAGTATTTT.

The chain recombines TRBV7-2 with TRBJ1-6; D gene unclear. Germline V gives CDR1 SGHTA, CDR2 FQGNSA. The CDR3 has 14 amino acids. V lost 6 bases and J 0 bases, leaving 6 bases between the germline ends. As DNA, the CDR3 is TGTGCCAGCAGGCCAAGCTCCTATAATTCACCCCTCCACTTT. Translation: CASRPSSYNSPLHF.

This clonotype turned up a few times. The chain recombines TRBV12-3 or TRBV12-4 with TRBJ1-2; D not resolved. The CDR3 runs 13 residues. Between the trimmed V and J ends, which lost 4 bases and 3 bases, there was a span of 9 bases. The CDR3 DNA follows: TGTGCCAGCAGTTCCAATGGCTACTATGGCTACACCTTC. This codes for CASSSNGYYGYTF.

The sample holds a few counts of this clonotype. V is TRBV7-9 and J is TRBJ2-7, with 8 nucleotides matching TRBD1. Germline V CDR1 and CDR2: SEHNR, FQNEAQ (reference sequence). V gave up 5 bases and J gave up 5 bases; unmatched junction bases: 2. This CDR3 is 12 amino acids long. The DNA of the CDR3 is TGTGCCAGCAGCACGGACAGGGACGAGCAGTACGTC. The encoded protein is CASSTDRDEQYV.

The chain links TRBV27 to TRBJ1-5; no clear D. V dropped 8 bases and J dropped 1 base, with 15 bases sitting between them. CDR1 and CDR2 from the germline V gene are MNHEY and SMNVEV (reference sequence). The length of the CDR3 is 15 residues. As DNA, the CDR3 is TGTGCCAGCCCAACTGGTGGGCAGAGCAATCAGCCCCAGCATTTT. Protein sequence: CASPTGGQSNQPQHF.

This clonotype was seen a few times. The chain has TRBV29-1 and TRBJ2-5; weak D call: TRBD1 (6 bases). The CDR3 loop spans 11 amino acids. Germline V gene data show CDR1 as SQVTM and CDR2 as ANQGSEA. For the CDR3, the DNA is TGCACTGGGGGCGGCCAAGAGACCCAGTACTTC. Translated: CTGGGQETQYF.

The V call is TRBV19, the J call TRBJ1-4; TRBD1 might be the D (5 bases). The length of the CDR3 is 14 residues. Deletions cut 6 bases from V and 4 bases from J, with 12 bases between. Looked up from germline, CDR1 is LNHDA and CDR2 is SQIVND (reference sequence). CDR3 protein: CASRRIDSNEKLFF. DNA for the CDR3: TGTGCCAGTAGGAGGATTGACAGTAATGAAAAACTGTTTTTT.